This T cell receptor (beta chain) was profiled in a study of control samples from healthy donors and cancer patients. The method was immunoSEQ multiplex PCR; TCRdb's version includes in-frame clones alone and lacks a portion of them. The sample includes 64,000 or so clones, roughly 90% of them seen just once. After removal of 3 bases from V and 3 bases from J, the junction contained 7 bases not matched to a gene. Per germline, CDR1 SGHRS and CDR2 YFSETQ. The CDR3 is 16 residues long. Sequencing input: PBMCs. This receptor was taken from a man between 40 and 49 years old with colorectal cancer. The chain couples TRBV5-1 to TRBJ2-2; 8 bases line up with TRBD2. CDR3 region: CASSSLQRGYTGELFF. CDR3 DNA: TGCGCCAGCAGCTCCCTCCAGCGGGGGTACACCGGGGAGCTGTTTTTT.